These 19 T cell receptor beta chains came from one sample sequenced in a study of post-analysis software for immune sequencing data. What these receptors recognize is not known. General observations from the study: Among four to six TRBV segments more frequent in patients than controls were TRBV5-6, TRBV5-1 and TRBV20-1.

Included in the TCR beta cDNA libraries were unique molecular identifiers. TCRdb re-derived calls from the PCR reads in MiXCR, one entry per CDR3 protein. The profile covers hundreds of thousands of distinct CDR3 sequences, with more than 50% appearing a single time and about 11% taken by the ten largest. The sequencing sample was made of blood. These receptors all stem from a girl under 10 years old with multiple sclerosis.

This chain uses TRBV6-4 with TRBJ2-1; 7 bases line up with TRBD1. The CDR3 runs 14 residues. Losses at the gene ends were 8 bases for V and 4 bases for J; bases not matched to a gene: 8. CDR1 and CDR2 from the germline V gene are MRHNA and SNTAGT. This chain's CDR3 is CASSRDSYYNEQFF. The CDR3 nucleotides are TGTGCCAGCTCTCGGGACAGTTATTACAATGAGCAGTTCTTC.

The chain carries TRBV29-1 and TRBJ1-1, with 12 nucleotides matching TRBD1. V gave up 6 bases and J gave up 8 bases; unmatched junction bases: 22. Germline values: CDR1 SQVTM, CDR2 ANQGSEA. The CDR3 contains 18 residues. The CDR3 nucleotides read TGCAGCGTGGAAAAGGGGTGGGGGGACAGGGGGCGCCGGGTCGAAGCTTTCTTT. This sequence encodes CSVEKGWGDRGRRVEAFF.

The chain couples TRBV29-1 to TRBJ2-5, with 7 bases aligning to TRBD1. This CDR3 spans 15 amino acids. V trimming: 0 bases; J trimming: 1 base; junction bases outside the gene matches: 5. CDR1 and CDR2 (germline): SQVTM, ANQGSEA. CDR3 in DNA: TGCAGCGTTGAAGATCTGGGGGACAGCCAAGAGACCCAGTACTTC. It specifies CSVEDLGDSQETQYF.

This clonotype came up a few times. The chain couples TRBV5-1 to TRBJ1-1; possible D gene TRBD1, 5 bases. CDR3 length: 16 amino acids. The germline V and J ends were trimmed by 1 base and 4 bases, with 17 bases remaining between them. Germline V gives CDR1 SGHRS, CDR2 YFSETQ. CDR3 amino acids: CASSLNTNRDGTEAFF. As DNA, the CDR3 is TGCGCCAGCAGCTTGAACACAAACCGGGACGGCACTGAAGCTTTCTTT.

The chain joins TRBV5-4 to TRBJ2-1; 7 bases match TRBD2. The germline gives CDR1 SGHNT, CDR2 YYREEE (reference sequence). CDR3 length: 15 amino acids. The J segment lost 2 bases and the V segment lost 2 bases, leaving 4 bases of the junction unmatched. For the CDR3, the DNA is TGTGCCAGCAGCTTTCAGCGGGGAGCCTACAATGAGCAGTTCTTC. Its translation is CASSFQRGAYNEQFF.

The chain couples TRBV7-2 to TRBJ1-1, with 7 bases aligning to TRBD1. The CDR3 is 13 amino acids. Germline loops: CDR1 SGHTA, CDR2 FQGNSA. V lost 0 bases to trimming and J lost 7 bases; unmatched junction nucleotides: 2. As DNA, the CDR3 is TGTGCCAGCAGCTTAGCGTACAGGGGTGAAGCTTTCTTT. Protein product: CASSLAYRGEAFF.

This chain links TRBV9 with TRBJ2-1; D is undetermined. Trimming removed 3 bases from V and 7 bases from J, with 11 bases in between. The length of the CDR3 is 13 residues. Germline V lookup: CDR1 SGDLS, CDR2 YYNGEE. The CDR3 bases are TGTGCCAGCAGCGCTCCCAATAGGAATGAGCAGTTCTTC. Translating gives CASSAPNRNEQFF.

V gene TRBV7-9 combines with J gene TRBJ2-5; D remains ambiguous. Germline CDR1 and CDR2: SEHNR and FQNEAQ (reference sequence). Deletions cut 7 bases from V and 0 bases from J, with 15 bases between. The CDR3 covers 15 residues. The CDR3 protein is CASTPLSNYQETQYF. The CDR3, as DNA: TGTGCCAGCACCCCTCTGTCAAATTACCAAGAGACCCAGTACTTC.

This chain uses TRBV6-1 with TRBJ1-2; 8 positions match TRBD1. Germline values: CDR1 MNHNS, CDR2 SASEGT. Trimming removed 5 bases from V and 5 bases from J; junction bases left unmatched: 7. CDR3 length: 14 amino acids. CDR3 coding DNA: TGTGCCAGCAGTCTCAGGGGGCGCGAGTATGGCTACACCTTC. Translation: CASSLRGREYGYTF.

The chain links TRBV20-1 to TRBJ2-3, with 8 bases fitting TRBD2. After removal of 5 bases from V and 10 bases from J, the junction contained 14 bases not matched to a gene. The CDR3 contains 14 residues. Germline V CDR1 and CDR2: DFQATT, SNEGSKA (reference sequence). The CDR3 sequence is CSAPHGLDGRAQYF. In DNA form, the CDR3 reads TGCAGTGCTCCCCACGGACTCGACGGGAGGGCGCAGTATTTT.

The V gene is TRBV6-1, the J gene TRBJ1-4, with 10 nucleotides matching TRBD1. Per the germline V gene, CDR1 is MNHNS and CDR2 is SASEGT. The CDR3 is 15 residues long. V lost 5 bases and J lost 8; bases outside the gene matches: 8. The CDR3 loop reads CASSSWTGGSEKLFF. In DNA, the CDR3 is TGTGCCAGCAGTAGTTGGACAGGGGGGAGCGAAAAACTGTTTTTT.

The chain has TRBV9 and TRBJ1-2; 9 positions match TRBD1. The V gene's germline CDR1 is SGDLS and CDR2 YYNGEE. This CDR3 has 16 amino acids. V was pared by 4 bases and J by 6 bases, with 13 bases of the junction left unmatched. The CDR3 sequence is CASSLRAGTGWNGYTF. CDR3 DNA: TGTGCCAGCAGCCTCCGAGCCGGGACAGGGTGGAATGGCTACACCTTC.

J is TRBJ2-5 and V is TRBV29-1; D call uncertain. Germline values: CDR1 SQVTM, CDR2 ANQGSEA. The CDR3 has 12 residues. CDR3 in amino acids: CPRPRYQETQYF. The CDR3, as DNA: TGCCCCCGTCCGCGGTACCAAGAGACCCAGTACTTC.

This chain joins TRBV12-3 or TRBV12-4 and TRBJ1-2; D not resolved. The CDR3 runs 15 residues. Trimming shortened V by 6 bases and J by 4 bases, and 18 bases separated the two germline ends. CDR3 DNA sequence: TGTGCCAGCAGCTCGACTCCCCTCGGGATCTATGGCTACACCTTC. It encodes CASSSTPLGIYGYTF.

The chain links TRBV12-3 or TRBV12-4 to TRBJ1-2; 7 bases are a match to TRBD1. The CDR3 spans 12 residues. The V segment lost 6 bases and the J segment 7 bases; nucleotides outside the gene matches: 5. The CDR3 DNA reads TGTGCCAGCAGCCAGGGGGTGGCTGGCTACACCTTC. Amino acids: CASSQGVAGYTF.

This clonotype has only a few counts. CDR3 region: CARDHEQYF. The CDR3 coding sequence is TGTGCCAGGGACCACGAGCAGTACTTC. The J gene is TRBJ2-5, the V gene TRBV27; D ambiguous. The J call is doubtful: the DNA matches TRBJ2-7 better. Germline CDR1 reads MNHEY; CDR2 reads SMNVEV (reference sequence). The CDR3 runs 9 residues.

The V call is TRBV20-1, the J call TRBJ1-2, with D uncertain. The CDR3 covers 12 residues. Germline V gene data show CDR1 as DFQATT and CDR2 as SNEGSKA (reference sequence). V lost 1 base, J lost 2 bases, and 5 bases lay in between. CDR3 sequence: CSARVHNYGYTF. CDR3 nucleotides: TGCAGTGCTAGAGTCCACAACTATGGCTACACCTTC.

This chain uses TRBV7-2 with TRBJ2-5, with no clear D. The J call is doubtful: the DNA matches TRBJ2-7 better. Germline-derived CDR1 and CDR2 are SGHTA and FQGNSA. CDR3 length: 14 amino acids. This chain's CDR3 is CASSLWGFDYEQYF. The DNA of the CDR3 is TGTGCCAGCAGCTTATGGGGATTTGACTACGAGCAGTACTTC.

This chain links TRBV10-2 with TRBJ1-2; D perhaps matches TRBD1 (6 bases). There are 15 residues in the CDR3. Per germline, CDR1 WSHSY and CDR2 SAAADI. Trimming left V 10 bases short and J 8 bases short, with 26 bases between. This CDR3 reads CATWGQNVGTWGYTF. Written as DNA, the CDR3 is TGCGCCACCTGGGGACAAAACGTCGGGACTTGGGGCTACACCTTC.